These 6 T cell receptor beta chains came from one sample sequenced in a study of cytomegalovirus exposure and HLA in healthy donors. Some clones are missing from TCRdb's copy, which holds only in-frame ones; the method was immunoSEQ multiplex PCR. Of 150,000 to 200,000 clones detected, around 82% appear once; the ten largest clones hold 10%. Material for sequencing was PBMCs. Receptor source: a man aged 25 to 40 in good health and CMV-seropositive.

The genes are TRBV5-1 and TRBJ1-3; 11 positions match TRBD1. Losses at the gene ends were 4 bases for V and 0 bases for J; bases not matched to a gene: 6. The germline CDR1 and CDR2 sequences are SGHRS and YFSETQ. CDR3 length: 17 amino acids. The CDR3 region is CASSGSGTGGSGNTIYF. The CDR3 region has the DNA TGCGCCAGCAGCGGCTCCGGGACAGGGGGCTCTGGAAACACCATATATTTT.

The V and J genes are TRBV11-2 and TRBJ1-2; D unclear. The germline CDR1 and CDR2 sequences are SGHAT and FQNNGV. This CDR3 has 12 amino acids. V dropped 6 bases and J dropped 8 bases, with 13 bases sitting between them. The CDR3 DNA follows: TGTGCCAGCAGGTACGAGGAGTTCGGCTACACCTTC. Its translation is CASRYEEFGYTF.

The genes are TRBV13 and TRBJ2-6, with 13 bases matching TRBD2. Per the germline V gene, CDR1 is PRHDT and CDR2 is FYEKMQ (reference sequence). CDR3 length equals 17 residues. The trim removed 5 bases at V and 4 bases at J, leaving 5 bases unmatched. This CDR3 reads CASSHGLAGAGANVLTF. The DNA for the CDR3 is TGTGCCAGCAGCCACGGACTAGCGGGAGCCGGGGCCAACGTCCTGACTTTC.

The chain carries TRBV30 and TRBJ1-5; maybe TRBD1 (6 bases). Germline V gene sequence: CDR1 GTSNPN, CDR2 SVGIG (reference sequence). V was trimmed by 2 bases and J by 7 bases, leaving 12 bases between them. The CDR3 sequence is 13 residues long. For the CDR3, the DNA is TGTGCCTGGAGTACCCAGGGGAACCAGCCCCAGCATTTT. Its translation is CAWSTQGNQPQHF. The variable domain in full, completed from reference TRBV30 and TRBJ1-5, reads SQTIHQWPATLVQPVGSPLSLECTVEGTSNPNLYWYRQAAGRGLQLLFYSVGIGQISSEVPQNLSASRPQDRQFILSSKKLLLSDSGFYLCAWSTQGNQPQHFGDGTRLSIL.

The chain employs TRBV5-1 and TRBJ2-5, with a tentative D call TRBD2 (5 bases). This CDR3 comprises 13 residues. CDR1 is SGHRS, CDR2 YFSETQ, per germline. V was cut by 0 bases and J by 3 bases, with 6 bases left in between. The CDR3 loop reads CASSLGGKETQYF. The CDR3 nucleotides are TGCGCCAGCAGCTTGGGAGGGAAAGAGACCCAGTACTTC.

The chain recombines TRBV5-8 with TRBJ1-1; no firm D call. Trimming pared 4 bases from V and 5 bases from J, leaving 12 bases between. CDR3 length equals 13 residues. Germline V CDR1 and CDR2: SGHTS, YDEGEE. This chain's CDR3 is CASSVTTGTEAFF. The CDR3, as DNA: TGTGCCAGCAGCGTGACTACCGGGACTGAAGCTTTCTTT.